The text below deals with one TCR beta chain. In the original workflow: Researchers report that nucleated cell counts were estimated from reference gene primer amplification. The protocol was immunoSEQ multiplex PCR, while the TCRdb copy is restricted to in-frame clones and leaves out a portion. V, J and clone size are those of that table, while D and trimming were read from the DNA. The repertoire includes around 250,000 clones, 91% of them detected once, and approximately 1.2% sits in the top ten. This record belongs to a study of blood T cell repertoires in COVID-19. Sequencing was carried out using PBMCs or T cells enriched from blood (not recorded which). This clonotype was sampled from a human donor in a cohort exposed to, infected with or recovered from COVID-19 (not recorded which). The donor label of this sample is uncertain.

The CDR3 spells CASSLDRRGSGNTIYF. CDR3 in DNA: TGTGCCAGCAGCTTGGATCGCAGGGGGTCTGGAAACACCATATATTTT. The V gene is TRBV5-5, the J gene TRBJ1-3, with TRBD1 matching over 7 bases. The V gene end was trimmed by 0 bases and the J gene end by 1 base; junction bases not matched to a gene: 4. Germline CDR1 is SGHKS and CDR2 is YYEKEE (reference sequence). This CDR3 has 16 amino acids. The full variable domain, completed using reference TRBV5-5 and TRBJ1-3, is DAGVTQSPTHLIKTRGQQVTLRCSPISGHKSVSWYQQVLGQGPQFIFQYYEKEERGRGNFPDRFSARQFPNYSSELNVNALLLGDSALYLCASSLDRRGSGNTIYFGEGSWLTVV.